This T cell receptor (beta chain) comes out of a study of identical twins. A universal primer site was incorporated via template switching, and the cDNA contained unique molecular identifiers. TCRdb re-derived calls from the 5' RACE reads in MiXCR, one entry per CDR3 protein. The sample yields around 670,000 distinct CDR3 sequences, around 6% seen once. This clonotype showed up many times. No antigen is known for it. General study points: Twins showed weaker excess sharing in their beta out-of-frame sequences.

The origin of this receptor is a young man in good health. The sample consisted of naive T cells sorted from blood.

DNA of the CDR3: TGTGCCAGCAGCTTAAAGATCGGCGGTAGCACAGATACGCAGTATTTT. The encoded protein is CASSLKIGGSTDTQYF. The V and J genes are TRBV5-6 and TRBJ2-3, with no clear D. V was clipped by 2 bases and J by 0 bases, with 13 bases between them. Germline CDR1 and CDR2: SGHDT and YYEEEE. The length of the CDR3 is 16 residues.